This T cell receptor (beta chain) is from a study of cytomegalovirus exposure and HLA in healthy donors. The PCR had 60 Vbeta and 13 Jbeta primers. Clones were read by immunoSEQ multiplex PCR, and TCRdb kept only the in-frame ones, dropping some. The sample shows some 120,000 clones, about 72% of them seen only once. Trimming removed 4 bases from V and 1 base from J; junction bases left unmatched: 4. CDR3 length: 15 amino acids. Germline lookup yields CDR1 SGHNT and CDR2 YYREEE (reference sequence). This clonotype was sampled from a young man in good health and CMV-seropositive. The chain uses TRBV5-4 and TRBJ2-5; the match to TRBD2 covers 10 bases. The sequencing input was PBMCs. Here the CDR3 DNA reads TGTGCCAGCAGCCTTAGCGGGAGGACCCAAGAGACCCAGTACTTC. It codes for CASSLSGRTQETQYF.